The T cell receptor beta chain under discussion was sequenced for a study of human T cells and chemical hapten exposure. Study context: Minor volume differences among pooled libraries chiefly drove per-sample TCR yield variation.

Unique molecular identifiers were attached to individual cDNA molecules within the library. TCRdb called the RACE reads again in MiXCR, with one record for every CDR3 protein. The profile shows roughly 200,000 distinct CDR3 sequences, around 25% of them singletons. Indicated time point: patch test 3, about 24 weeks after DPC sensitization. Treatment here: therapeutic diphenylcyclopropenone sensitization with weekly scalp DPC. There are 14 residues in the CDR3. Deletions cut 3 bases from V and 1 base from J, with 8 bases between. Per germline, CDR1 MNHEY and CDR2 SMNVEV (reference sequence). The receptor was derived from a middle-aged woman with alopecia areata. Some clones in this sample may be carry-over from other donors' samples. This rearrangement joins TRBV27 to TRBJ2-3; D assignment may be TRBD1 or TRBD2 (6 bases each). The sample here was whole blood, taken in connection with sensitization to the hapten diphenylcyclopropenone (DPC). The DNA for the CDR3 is TGTGCCAGCAGTTTTGGGGGGCGCACAGATACGCAGTATTTT. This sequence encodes CASSFGGRTDTQYF.